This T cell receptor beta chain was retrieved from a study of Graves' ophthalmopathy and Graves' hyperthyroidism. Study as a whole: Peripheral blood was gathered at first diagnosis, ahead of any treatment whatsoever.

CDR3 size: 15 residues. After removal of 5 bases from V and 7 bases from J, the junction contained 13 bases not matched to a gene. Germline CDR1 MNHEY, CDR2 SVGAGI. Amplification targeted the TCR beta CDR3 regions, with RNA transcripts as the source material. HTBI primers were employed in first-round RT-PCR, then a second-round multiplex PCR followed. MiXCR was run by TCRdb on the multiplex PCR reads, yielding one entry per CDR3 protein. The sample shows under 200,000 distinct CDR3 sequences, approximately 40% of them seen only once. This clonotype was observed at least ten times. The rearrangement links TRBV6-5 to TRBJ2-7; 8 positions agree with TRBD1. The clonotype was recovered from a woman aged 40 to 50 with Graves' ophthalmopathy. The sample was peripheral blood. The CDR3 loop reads CASSPQGAKFFEQYF. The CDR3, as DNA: TGTGCCAGCAGTCCGCAGGGGGCGAAGTTCTTTGAGCAGTACTTC.